Below, 11 T cell receptor beta chains from the same sample are listed, as sequenced in a study of Tregs in tolerant kidney transplant recipients. Assay: immunoSEQ multiplex PCR; the TCRdb copy retains only in-frame clones and omits some. Of 110,000 or so clones detected, roughly nine tenths appear once; the ten largest clones hold approximately 0.54%. Source material: CD4+ T cells from blood. These receptors came from a human donor in good health.

This clone has just one count. The CDR3 loop is CASSPPGAGNQPQHF. In DNA, the CDR3 is TGTGCCAGCAGCCCCCCAGGGGCAGGCAATCAGCCCCAGCATTTT. The chain has TRBV7-2 and TRBJ1-5, with D perhaps matching TRBD1 (6 bases). The CDR3 totals 15 residues. Germline CDR1 SGHTA, CDR2 FQGNSA. V dropped 5 bases and J dropped 2 bases, with 13 bases sitting between them.

In this sample, this clone turned up once. Other DNA sequences within the sample encode an identical CDR3. The rearrangement uses TRBV5-1 and TRBJ2-1; 9 bases are a match to TRBD2. V shed 0 bases, J shed 4 bases, and the junction held 2 bases outside the gene matches. In germline, CDR1 is SGHRS, CDR2 YFSETQ. The CDR3 runs to 15 residues. The CDR3 is CASSLGAGGYNEQFF. CDR3 coding DNA: TGCGCCAGCAGCTTGGGGGCGGGAGGGTACAATGAGCAGTTCTTC.

DNA for the CDR3: TGTGCCAGAAGATATGCCGGGACAGGGGGCACTGAGCAGTTCTTC. The encoded protein is CARRYAGTGGTEQFF. The chain couples TRBV5-3 to TRBJ2-1; 12 bases match TRBD1. TRBV5-3 falls under the ORF class, with uncertain function. Trimming removed 5 bases from V and 9 bases from J; junction bases left unmatched: 9. CDR3 length: 15 amino acids.

The chain recombines TRBV11-2 with TRBJ2-7; 10 positions agree with TRBD2. V lost 4 bases to trimming and J lost 2 bases; unmatched junction nucleotides: 8. Germline assignment: CDR1 SGHAT and CDR2 FQNNGV. The CDR3 consists of 16 residues. The CDR3 protein is CASSSSFSGRTYEQYF. The DNA for the CDR3 is TGTGCCAGCAGCTCGTCCTTTAGCGGGAGGACCTACGAGCAGTACTTC.

V and J are TRBV9 and TRBJ2-7, with D possibly being TRBD1 or TRBD2 (5 bases each). Germline CDR1 SGDLS, CDR2 YYNGEE. CDR3 length: 16 residues. Trimming removed 2 bases from V and 8 bases from J, with 23 bases in between. The CDR3 reads CASSVLGDPSLSQQYF. The CDR3, as DNA: TGTGCCAGCAGCGTCCTGGGGGACCCCAGTCTTTCCCAGCAGTACTTC.

CDR3 amino acids: CASSVPGGPENEQYF. As DNA, the CDR3 is TGTGCCAGCAGCGTGCCCGGGGGCCCTGAGAACGAGCAGTACTTC. V usage is TRBV5-6 and J usage is TRBJ2-7; the D gene could be TRBD1 or TRBD2 (6 bases each). The CDR3 contains 15 residues. Germline CDR1 reads SGHDT; CDR2 reads YYEEEE. V lost 4 bases to trimming and J lost 5 bases, with 19 bases between them. Full variable domain (rest looked up from reference TRBV5-6 and TRBJ2-7): DAGVTQSPTHLIKTRGQQVTLRCSPKSGHDTVSWYQQALGQGPQFIFQYYEEEERQRGNFPDRFSGHQFPNYSSELNVNALLLGDSALYLCASSVPGGPENEQYFGPGTRLTVT.

The CDR3, as DNA: TGTGCCAGCAGCAAATCCGGGGGCCAGGGTCCCTACGAGCAGTACTTC. It codes for CASSKSGGQGPYEQYF. The chain recombines TRBV21-1 with TRBJ2-7. TRBV21-1 is designated a pseudogene. The CDR3 runs 16 residues.

The chain couples TRBV18 to TRBJ1-1; 8 bases match TRBD1. The CDR3 length is 14 residues. Germline lookup yields CDR1 KGHSH and CDR2 LQKENI. Losses at the gene ends were 1 base for V and 11 bases for J; bases not matched to a gene: 9. CDR3 region: CASSPRGRGLEAFF. CDR3 sequence (DNA): TGTGCCAGCTCACCACGGGGCAGGGGGCTTGAGGCTTTCTTT.

The chain is built from TRBV18 and TRBJ2-5; a possible D gene is TRBD2 (5 bases). The CDR3 is made up of 13 amino acids. Per the germline V gene, CDR1 is KGHSH and CDR2 is LQKENI. The germline V and J ends were trimmed by 5 bases and 7 bases, with 14 bases remaining between them. CDR3 sequence (DNA): TGTGCCAGCTCATTAGACGGGGAAGGGACCCAGTACTTC. Translating it yields CASSLDGEGTQYF.

The J gene is TRBJ1-2, the V gene TRBV19; no clear D gene. CDR1 is LNHDA, CDR2 SQIVND, per germline (reference sequence). The ends were cut back, 8 bases at V and 8 bases at J, with 15 bases in the middle. The length of the CDR3 is 12 residues. CDR3 amino acids: CASFSTLRGYTF. CDR3 bases: TGTGCCAGTTTCAGTACCCTCAGAGGCTACACCTTC. The whole variable domain, filled in from reference TRBV19 and TRBJ1-2, reads DGGITQSPKYLFRKEGQNVTLSCEQNLNHDAMYWYRQDPGQGLRLIYYSQIVNDFQKGDIAEGYSVSREKKESFPLTVTSAQKNPTAFYLCASFSTLRGYTFGSGTRLTVV.

The V gene is TRBV30, the J gene TRBJ1-1; D gene ambiguous. Trimming left V 2 bases short and J 1 base short, with 8 bases between. The CDR3 has 13 residues. The germline V gene encodes CDR1 GTSNPN and CDR2 SVGIG (reference sequence). The DNA of the CDR3 is TGTGCCTGGAGTAAGACTGAGAACACTGAAGCTTTCTTT. Its translation: CAWSKTENTEAFF.